These 14 T cell receptor beta chains originate from one sample sequenced in a study of control samples from healthy donors and cancer patients. Sequencing was performed with immunoSEQ multiplex PCR; in TCRdb, only in-frame clones are kept and a portion is missing. The data hold over 100,000 clones, with about 92% observed a single time. The sequenced sample was blood. The source is a woman under 30 in good health.

This clone was seen only once. The V and J genes are TRBV11-2 and TRBJ2-1, with D possibly TRBD2 on 6 matching bases. The CDR3 contains 14 residues. Trimming removed 2 bases at V and 3 bases at J, with 8 bases between. Per germline, CDR1 SGHAT and CDR2 FQNNGV. DNA of the CDR3: TGTGCCAGCAGCTTATTGCGGGACTACAATGAGCAGTTCTTC. Translation: CASSLLRDYNEQFF.

The V and J genes are TRBV30 and TRBJ1-4; D perhaps matches TRBD1 (5 bases). V was cut by 3 bases and J by 6 bases, with 14 bases left in between. Per germline, CDR1 GTSNPN and CDR2 SVGIG (reference sequence). The CDR3 spans 14 residues. CDR3 bases: TGTGCCTGGAGCCTCGGTAGCAGGGATGAAAAACTGTTTTTT. Amino acid sequence: CAWSLGSRDEKLFF.

This clone was recorded a few times. V gene TRBV2 combines with J gene TRBJ2-7; D might be TRBD1 (5 bases). This CDR3 has 12 amino acids. In germline, CDR1 is SNHLY, CDR2 FYNNEI. Deletions cut 5 bases from V and 7 bases from J, with 12 bases between. This CDR3 reads CASSLGPLEQYF. The CDR3 DNA follows: TGTGCCAGCAGTCTGGGGCCCCTGGAGCAGTACTTC. Drawing the rest from reference TRBV2 and TRBJ2-7, the complete variable domain is EPEVTQTPSHQVTQMGQEVILRCVPISNHLYFYWYRQILGQKVEFLVSFYNNEISEKSEIFDDQFSVERPDGSNFTLKIRSTKLEDSAMYFCASSLGPLEQYFGPGTRLTVT.

The chain combines TRBV13 with TRBJ1-2, with 9 bases fitting TRBD1. The germline CDR1 and CDR2 sequences are PRHDT and FYEKMQ (reference sequence). The J segment lost 2 bases and the V segment lost 3 bases, leaving 7 bases of the junction unmatched. The CDR3 is made up of 16 amino acids. CDR3 loop: CASSFWGDRENYGYTF. The CDR3 DNA reads as TGTGCCAGCAGCTTTTGGGGGGACAGGGAAAACTATGGCTACACCTTC.

The chain is built from TRBV5-4 and TRBJ1-2; 7 bases line up with TRBD1. Trimming took 4 bases from V and 4 from J; bases not matched to a gene: 7. Germline V CDR1 and CDR2: SGHNT, YYREEE (reference sequence). The CDR3 has 14 residues. The CDR3 region has the DNA TGTGCCAGCAGCCCTGGACAGGAGATCTATGGCTACACCTTC. Protein product: CASSPGQEIYGYTF. The full variable domain, completed using reference TRBV5-4 and TRBJ1-2, is ETGVTQSPTHLIKTRGQQVTLRCSSQSGHNTVSWYQQALGQGPQFIFQYYREEENGRGNFPPRFSGLQFPNYSSELNVNALELDDSALYLCASSPGQEIYGYTFGSGTRLTVV.

The chain links TRBV11-2 to TRBJ2-7, with D unresolved. The CDR3 sequence is 13 residues long. The germline V and J ends were trimmed by 2 bases and 5 bases, with 10 bases remaining between them. CDR1 and CDR2 (germline): SGHAT, FQNNGV. CDR3 region: CASSLIGRDEQYF. CDR3 DNA: TGTGCCAGCAGCTTAATCGGACGGGACGAGCAGTACTTC.

The rearrangement joins TRBV6-6 to TRBJ2-5; 9 nucleotides align to TRBD2. CDR3 size: 19 residues. Germline CDR1 and CDR2: MNHNY and SVGAGI (reference sequence). V trimming: 5 bases; J trimming: 5 bases; junction bases outside the gene matches: 21. The CDR3 region is CASSPSSRVVAGEVETQYF. In DNA, the CDR3 is TGTGCCAGCAGTCCTTCCTCCAGGGTCGTAGCGGGAGAAGTGGAGACCCAGTACTTC.

The rearrangement joins TRBV5-1 to TRBJ1-5; D not certain. Germline-derived CDR1 and CDR2 are SGHRS and YFSETQ. This CDR3 has 13 amino acids. Trimming left V 4 bases short and J 4 bases short, with 9 bases between. The DNA for the CDR3 is TGCGCCAGCAGCCTGGACGGTAATCAGCCCCAGCATTTT. It encodes CASSLDGNQPQHF.

V gene TRBV5-4 combines with J gene TRBJ2-1; TRBD1 matches at 8 bases. J was trimmed by 7 bases and V by 2 bases; bases with no gene match: 8. Germline V CDR1 and CDR2: SGHNT, YYREEE (reference sequence). The CDR3 is 15 amino acids. Written as DNA, the CDR3 is TGTGCCAGCAGCTTCCCGACAGGGGCCCTAAATGAGCAGTTCTTC. It translates to CASSFPTGALNEQFF.

The genes are TRBV28 and TRBJ2-3; 12 nucleotides match TRBD2. Trimming cost V 8 bases and J 6 bases; bases outside gene matches: 12. Germline V CDR1 and CDR2: MDHEN, SYDVKM. This CDR3 comprises 16 residues. CDR3 bases: TGTGCCAGCCGCTTTCTAGCGGGGGGGCCGCAGGATACGCAGTATTTT. Its protein is CASRFLAGGPQDTQYF. The whole variable domain, remainder taken from reference TRBV28 and TRBJ2-3, is DVKVTQSSRYLVKRTGEKVFLECVQDMDHENMFWYRQDPGLGLRLIYFSYDVKMKEKGDIPEGYSVSREKKERFSLILESASTNQTSMYLCASRFLAGGPQDTQYFGPGTRLTVL.

This clone has only one observation. V is TRBV6-5 and J is TRBJ2-1; D is uncertain. The CDR3 has 10 amino acids. The V end lost 8 bases, the J end lost 10 bases, and 9 bases lay between the germline ends. Germline V gene sequence: CDR1 MNHEY, CDR2 SVGAGI. The CDR3 spells CASGLGEQFF. The DNA for the CDR3 is TGTGCCAGCGGTTTAGGGGAGCAGTTCTTC.

The rearrangement links TRBV2 to TRBJ2-3, with 14 positions matching TRBD2. The germline V gene has CDR1 SNHLY and CDR2 FYNNEI. V trimming: 6 bases; J trimming: 7 bases; junction bases outside the gene matches: 18. CDR3 length: 19 residues. CDR3 in amino acids: CASRGTSGGTKELPNTQYF. The CDR3 coding sequence is TGTGCCAGCAGAGGGACTAGCGGGGGAACAAAAGAACTACCAAATACGCAGTATTTT.

The J gene is TRBJ2-2, the V gene TRBV2; 8 bases match TRBD2. The length of the CDR3 is 16 residues. V lost 11 bases and J lost 0; bases outside the gene matches: 11. CDR1 and CDR2 from the germline V gene are SNHLY and FYNNEI. CDR3: CARRGRGAANTGELFF. CDR3 nucleotide sequence: TGTGCCCGCCGGGGGCGGGGGGCGGCGAACACCGGGGAGCTGTTTTTT.

The rearrangement uses TRBV18 and TRBJ2-1; D possibly corresponds to TRBD2 (5 bases). Germline V gene lookup returns CDR1 KGHSH and CDR2 LQKENI. The germline V and J ends were trimmed by 6 bases and 2 bases, with 17 bases remaining between them. The CDR3 consists of 16 residues. The CDR3 bases are TGTGCCAGCTCCGACACAACGGAGGCCCCCTACAATGAGCAGTTCTTC. This translates into CASSDTTEAPYNEQFF.